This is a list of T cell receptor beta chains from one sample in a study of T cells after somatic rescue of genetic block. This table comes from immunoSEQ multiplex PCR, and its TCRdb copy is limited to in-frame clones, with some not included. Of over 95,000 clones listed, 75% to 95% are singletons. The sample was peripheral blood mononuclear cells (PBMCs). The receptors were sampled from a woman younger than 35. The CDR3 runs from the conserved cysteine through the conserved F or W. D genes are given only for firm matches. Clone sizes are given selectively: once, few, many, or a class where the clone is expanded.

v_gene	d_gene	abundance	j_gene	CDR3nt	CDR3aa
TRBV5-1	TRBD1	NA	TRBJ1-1	TGCGCCAGCAGCCCCGGGACAGGGGGCGGAGGCACTGAAGCTTTCTTT	CASSPGTGGGGTEAFF
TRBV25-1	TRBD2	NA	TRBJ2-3	TGTGCCAGCAGCCTCTGGACTAGCGGGGGGATCCAGGATACGCAGTATTTT	CASSLWTSGGIQDTQYF
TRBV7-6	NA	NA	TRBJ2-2	TGTGCCAGCAGCCTAGGACTTTCCGGGGAGCTGTTTTTT	CASSLGLSGELFF
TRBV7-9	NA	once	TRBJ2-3	TGTGCCAGCAGCGAGACACCTCGCACAGATACGCAGTATTTT	CASSETPRTDTQYF
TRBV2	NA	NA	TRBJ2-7	TGTGCCAGCAAGCCCGGGGACACATATTACGAGCAGTACTTC	CASKPGDTYYEQYF
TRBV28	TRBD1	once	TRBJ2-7	TGTGCCAGCAGTTTCGGGGGACAGGGGATCTACGAGCAGTACTTC	CASSFGGQGIYEQYF
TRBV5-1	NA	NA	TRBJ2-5	TGCGCCAGCAGCCTTTGGGAGACCCAGTACTTC	CASSLWETQYF
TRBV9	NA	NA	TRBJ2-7	TGTGCCAGCAGCGTAGGGAGTGGGGCCTGGGCCTCGAGAGAGTACGAGCAGTACTTC	CASSVGSGAWASREYEQYF
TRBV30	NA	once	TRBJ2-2	TGTGCCTGGAGTGTAATCACAGGCACCGGGGAGCTGTTTTTT	CAWSVITGTGELFF
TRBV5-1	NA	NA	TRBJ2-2	TGCGCCAGCAGCCTTGGGACTGCCGGGGAGCTGTTTTTT	CASSLGTAGELFF
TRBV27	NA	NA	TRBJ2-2	TGTGCCAGCAGTTCACCCCGACAGGTGAATACCGGGGAGCTGTTTTTT	CASSSPRQVNTGELFF
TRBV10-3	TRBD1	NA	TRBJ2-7	TGTGCCATCAGACTCGGGACAGGTTTGGGCGAGCAGTACTTC	CAIRLGTGLGEQYF
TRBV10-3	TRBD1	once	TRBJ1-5	TGTGCCATCAGCGACAGGGGTGAGGATCAGCCCCAGCATTTT	CAISDRGEDQPQHF
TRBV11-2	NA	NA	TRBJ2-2	TGTGCCAGCAGCTTTGAGGCCGCCGGGGAGCTGTTTTTT	CASSFEAAGELFF
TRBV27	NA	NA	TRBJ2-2	TGTGCCAGCAGTCCGGCCAACGCGAACACCGGGGAGCTGTTTTTT	CASSPANANTGELFF
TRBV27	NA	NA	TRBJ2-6	TGTGCCAGCAGCCCGGGGGCTAGCGACCTCTCTGGGGCCAACGTCCTGACTTTC	CASSPGASDLSGANVLTF
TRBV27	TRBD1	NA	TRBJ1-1	TGTGCCAGCAGGACAGGGGCGATGAACACTGAAGCTTTCTTT	CASRTGAMNTEAFF
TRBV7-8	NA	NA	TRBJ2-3	TGTGCCAGCAGCTTAGCAAACACAGATACGCAGTATTTT	CASSLANTDTQYF
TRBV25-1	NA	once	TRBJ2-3	TGTGCCAGCAGTGGTCTTAATCGGGCAGATACGCAGTATTTT	CASSGLNRADTQYF
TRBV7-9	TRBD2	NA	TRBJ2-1	TGTGCCAGCAGCCACCAAGGGACTAGCGGGGGGTACTACAATGAGCAGTTCTTC	CASSHQGTSGGYYNEQFF
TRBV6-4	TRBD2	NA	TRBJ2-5	TGTGCCAGCAGTGCTAGCGGGGGGGCCCAAGAGACCCAGTACTTC	CASSASGGAQETQYF
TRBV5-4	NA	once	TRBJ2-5	TGTGCCAGCAGCCGAAAGCGACGGGAGACCCAGTACTTC	CASSRKRRETQYF
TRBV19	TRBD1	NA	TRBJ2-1	TGTGCCAGTAGGACAGGGGGTGGAAATGAGCAGTTCTTC	CASRTGGGNEQFF
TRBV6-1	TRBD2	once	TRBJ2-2	TGTGCCAGCAGCTTGGGACTAGCTTACACCGGGGAGCTGTTTTTT	CASSLGLAYTGELFF
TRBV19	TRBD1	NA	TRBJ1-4	TGTGCCAGTAGTATCGCTCTAAGGACAGGGTACGTTGAAAAACTGTTTTTT	CASSIALRTGYVEKLFF
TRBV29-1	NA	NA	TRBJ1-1	TGCAGCGTTGTTGGGTCTCGGGGCACTGAAGCTTTCTTT	CSVVGSRGTEAFF
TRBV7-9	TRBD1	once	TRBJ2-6	TGTGCCAGCAGGGCCCCGGACAGGACCCGTCTCCTGACTTTC	CASRAPDRTRLLTF
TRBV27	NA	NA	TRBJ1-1	TGTGCCAGCAGTCATGCGTGGGACACTGAAGCTTTCTTT	CASSHAWDTEAFF
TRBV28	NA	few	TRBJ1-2	TGTGCCAGCAGTCAAGGGGACTATGGCTACACCTTC	CASSQGDYGYTF
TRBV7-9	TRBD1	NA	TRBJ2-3	TGTGCCAGCAGCGTTTGGACAGGAATAAGCACAGATACGCAGTATTTT	CASSVWTGISTDTQYF
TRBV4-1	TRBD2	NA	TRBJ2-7	TGCGCCAGCAGCCAAGAGTCAGCGGGGGGGACCTACGAGCAGTACTTC	CASSQESAGGTYEQYF
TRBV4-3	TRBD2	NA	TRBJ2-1	TGCGCCAGCAGCCAAGAAGGGACTAGCTACAATGAGCAGTTCTTC	CASSQEGTSYNEQFF
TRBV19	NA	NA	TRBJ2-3	TGTGCCAGTAGTATAAGGTACGGTACAGATACGCAGTATTTT	CASSIRYGTDTQYF
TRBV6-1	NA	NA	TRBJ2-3	TGTGCCAGCAGTGTATGGGAGGAGGGGAAAGATACGCAGTATTTT	CASSVWEEGKDTQYF
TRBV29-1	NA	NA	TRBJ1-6	TGCAGCGTCCAGGACAGTTATAATTCACCCCTCCACTTT	CSVQDSYNSPLHF
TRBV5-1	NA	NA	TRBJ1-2	TGCGCCAGCAGCTTTACCGGGACCAACTATGGCTACACCTTC	CASSFTGTNYGYTF
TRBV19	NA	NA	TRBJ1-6	TGTGCCAGTAGTATAGGTGGGCTGGGCCGCAGTTATAATTCACCCCTCCACTTT	CASSIGGLGRSYNSPLHF
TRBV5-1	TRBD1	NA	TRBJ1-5	TGCGCCAGCAGCCGGACAGGGGACCCCAATCAGCCCCAGCATTTT	CASSRTGDPNQPQHF
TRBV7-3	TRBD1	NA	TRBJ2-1	TGTGCCAGCAGCAAGGACAGGGGAGATGGTGAGCAGTTCTTC	CASSKDRGDGEQFF
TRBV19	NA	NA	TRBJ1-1	TGTGCCAGTAGTTCTCAGGGGTTGGGCACTGAAGCTTTCTTT	CASSSQGLGTEAFF
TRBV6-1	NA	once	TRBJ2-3	TGTGCCAGCAGTGAAGCGAGGGGGTGGGGAACAGATACGCAGTATTTT	CASSEARGWGTDTQYF
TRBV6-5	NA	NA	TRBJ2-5	TGTGCCAGCGGGCCCGGAGAGACCCAGTACTTC	CASGPGETQYF
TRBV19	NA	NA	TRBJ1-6	TGTGCCAGTAGTATCCCCAGCTCCTCTAATTCACCCCTCCACTTT	CASSIPSSSNSPLHF
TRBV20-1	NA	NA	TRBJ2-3	TGCAGTACAATAGGAACAGATACGCAGTATTTT	CSTIGTDTQYF
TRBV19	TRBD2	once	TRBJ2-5	TGTGCCAGTAGTATAAGGACTAGCTCAGAGACCCAGTACTTC	CASSIRTSSETQYF
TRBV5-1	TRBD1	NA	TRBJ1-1	TGCGCCAGCAGAGGACAGGGGACATTGAACACTGAAGCTTTCTTT	CASRGQGTLNTEAFF
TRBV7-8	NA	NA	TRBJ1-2	TGTGCCAGCAGCGACCGCTTTGTGGGCGTCTATGGCTACACCTTC	CASSDRFVGVYGYTF